This entry lists 17 T cell receptor beta chains sequenced from one sample in a study of blood T cell repertoires in COVID-19. The assay was immunoSEQ multiplex PCR, and TCRdb's table has in-frame clones only and misses some. This table holds about 58,000 clones, 60% to 85% found once. The specimen was peripheral blood. These receptors all come from a human donor in a cohort sampled during active COVID-19.

The chain recombines TRBV4-1 with TRBJ2-1; TRBD2 might be the D (10 bases). The CDR3 consists of 22 residues. Per germline, CDR1 MGHRA and CDR2 YSYEKL. Trimming left V 6 bases short and J 4 bases short, with 37 bases between. The CDR3 coding sequence is TGCGCCAGCAGTCACCGGGACAGGGATTTAGGGGGTCCTAGCGGGAGTTACAATGAGCAGTTCTTC. Its protein is CASSHRDRDLGGPSGSYNEQFF.

The chain has TRBV18 and TRBJ2-1, with D unresolved. Germline V gene lookup returns CDR1 KGHSH and CDR2 LQKENI. This CDR3 is built from 15 residues. Trimming removed 2 bases from V and 4 bases from J, with 12 bases in between. The CDR3 is CASSPSGTEYNEQFF. The CDR3, as DNA: TGTGCCAGCTCACCATCCGGCACAGAATACAATGAGCAGTTCTTC.

The chain combines TRBV10-2 with TRBJ1-4, with 8 bases that match TRBD1. V lost 2 bases to trimming and J lost 4 bases; unmatched junction nucleotides: 6. Germline-derived CDR1 and CDR2 are WSHSY and SAAADI. The CDR3 runs to 16 residues. CDR3 protein: CASSEGRGRINEKLFF. The CDR3 nucleotides are TGCGCCAGCAGTGAGGGCAGGGGGCGGATTAATGAAAAACTGTTTTTT.

J is TRBJ2-7 and V is TRBV18, with a tentative D call TRBD1 (6 bases). Per the germline V gene, CDR1 is KGHSH and CDR2 is LQKENI. CDR3 length: 15 amino acids. V was pared by 4 bases and J by 3 bases, with 16 bases between. The chain's CDR3 is CASSQRGTIGYEQYF. CDR3 coding DNA: TGTGCCAGCTCACAAAGGGGGACCATCGGCTACGAGCAGTACTTC.

The rearrangement links TRBV5-4 to TRBJ1-1; no clear D. The V gene's germline CDR1 is SGHNT and CDR2 YYREEE (reference sequence). Trimming shortened V by 1 base and J by 4 bases, and 8 bases separated the two germline ends. The CDR3 consists of 13 residues. CDR3 protein: CASSLQPGTEAFF. The DNA for the CDR3 is TGTGCCAGCAGCTTGCAGCCAGGCACTGAAGCTTTCTTT.

This sequence joins TRBV28 and TRBJ2-1, with 8 bases fitting TRBD2. The trim removed 0 bases at V and 10 bases at J, leaving 8 bases unmatched. Germline V gene lookup returns CDR1 MDHEN and CDR2 SYDVKM. CDR3 length equals 15 residues. CDR3 nucleotide sequence: TGTGCCAGCAGTTTATGGCAACAGACGGGGGGGGAGCAGTTCTTC. Its translation: CASSLWQQTGGEQFF.

The genes are TRBV5-4 and TRBJ2-1, with TRBD1 matching over 8 bases. CDR1 and CDR2 (germline): SGHNT, YYREEE (reference sequence). With 4 bases clipped from V and 3 bases from J, the junction kept 6 bases outside the gene matches. This CDR3 is 15 amino acids long. The DNA of the CDR3 is TGTGCCAGCAGCGCCCGGGACAGGAGCTACAATGAGCAGTTCTTC. Its translation: CASSARDRSYNEQFF.

This rearrangement joins TRBV14 to TRBJ2-1, with TRBD2 matching over 15 bases. CDR1 is SGHDN, CDR2 FVKESK, per germline. J gave up 8 bases and V 0 bases, and 5 bases lay outside the gene matches. There are 17 residues in the CDR3. The CDR3 loop reads CASSQDGGLAGGDEQFF. The DNA for the CDR3 is TGTGCCAGCAGCCAAGATGGGGGACTAGCGGGGGGAGATGAGCAGTTCTTC.

The chain employs TRBV6-2 or TRBV6-3 and TRBJ2-7; 10 nucleotides align to TRBD2. The CDR3 runs to 16 residues. Germline assignment: CDR1 MNHEY and CDR2 SVGEGT. The ends lost 0 bases at V and 7 bases at J; junction bases unmatched: 9. CDR3 coding DNA: TGTGCCAGCAGTTACTCGAAGCGGGAGGGCCGGTGGGAGCAGTACTTC. Translation: CASSYSKREGRWEQYF.

About this clone itself: The same CDR3 can be traced to other DNA sequences in this sample. The chain carries TRBV6-5 and TRBJ2-7; D may be TRBD1 (6 bases). Looked up from germline, CDR1 is MNHEY and CDR2 is SVGAGI. This CDR3 has 11 amino acids. Trimming shortened V by 6 bases and J by 4 bases, and 7 bases separated the two germline ends. The CDR3 loop is CASRDSYEQYF. The CDR3 coding sequence is TGTGCCAGCAGGGACAGTTACGAGCAGTACTTC.

The J gene is TRBJ2-7, the V gene TRBV28; D remains ambiguous. Germline V CDR1 and CDR2: MDHEN, SYDVKM. CDR3 length equals 13 residues. Between the trimmed V and J ends, which lost 6 bases and 5 bases, there was a span of 14 bases. The CDR3 spells CASSPVGFNEQYF. For the CDR3, the DNA is TGTGCCAGCAGCCCGGTCGGGTTTAACGAGCAGTACTTC.

The chain has TRBV14 and TRBJ1-1; D gene uncertain. Trimming took 0 bases from V and 1 from J, leaving 18 bases between them. Germline loops: CDR1 SGHDN, CDR2 FVKESK. CDR3 length: 18 amino acids. In nucleotides, the CDR3 is TGTGCCAGCAGCCAAGATCGTAAGGCAGAGACTTGGAACACTGAAGCTTTCTTT. Its translation: CASSQDRKAETWNTEAFF.

The chain uses TRBV11-3 and TRBJ1-5; a possible D gene is TRBD1 (5 bases). The length of the CDR3 is 16 residues. Germline V gene sequence: CDR1 SGHNT, CDR2 YENEEA. V was cut by 0 bases and J by 2 bases, with 11 bases left in between. CDR3 DNA: TGTGCCAGCAGCTTAGATCGGGGGATAGGCAATCAGCCCCAGCATTTT. Translated: CASSLDRGIGNQPQHF.

This chain links TRBV4-3 with TRBJ2-7, with a possible D match to TRBD2 (6 bases). The CDR3 is 16 amino acids. V lost 0 bases and J 7 bases, leaving 19 bases between the germline ends. CDR1 is LGHNA, CDR2 YSLEER, per germline. CDR3 in DNA: TGCGCCAGCAGCCAAGATGGAGTGACATCTGGAGGGGAGCAGTACTTC. Translating gives CASSQDGVTSGGEQYF.

V is TRBV5-4 and J is TRBJ2-6, with a tentative D call TRBD2 (5 bases). This CDR3 region has 15 residues. The germline CDR1 and CDR2 sequences are SGHNT and YYREEE (reference sequence). Trimming cost V 0 bases and J 2 bases, with 6 bases left between them. This CDR3 reads CASSLGGTGANVLTF. Written as DNA, the CDR3 is TGTGCCAGCAGCTTGGGAGGGACTGGGGCCAACGTCCTGACTTTC.

This chain uses TRBV9 with TRBJ1-2; D is ambiguous. Germline lookup yields CDR1 SGDLS and CDR2 YYNGEE. The CDR3 length is 14 residues. Trimming cost V 3 bases and J 0 bases, with 9 bases left between them. Here the CDR3 DNA reads TGTGCCAGCAGCGCTGGAGAATCTAACTATGGCTACACCTTC. This gives the protein CASSAGESNYGYTF.

The chain employs TRBV19 and TRBJ1-2, with 12 bases matching TRBD1. This CDR3 contains 18 residues. Germline V gene data show CDR1 as LNHDA and CDR2 as SQIVND (reference sequence). The V gene end was trimmed by 5 bases and the J gene end by 6 bases; junction bases not matched to a gene: 16. The CDR3 coding sequence is TGTGCCAGTAGTCCCTTTGATGGGACAGGGGGCTCCACGGATGGCTACACCTTC. Amino acids: CASSPFDGTGGSTDGYTF. Complete variable domain (other parts from reference TRBV19 and TRBJ1-2): DGGITQSPKYLFRKEGQNVTLSCEQNLNHDAMYWYRQDPGQGLRLIYYSQIVNDFQKGDIAEGYSVSREKKESFPLTVTSAQKNPTAFYLCASSPFDGTGGSTDGYTFGSGTRLTVV.